One sample yielded the 15 T cell receptor beta chains listed below, sequenced in a study of CD4 T cells in relation to SARS-CoV-2 and coronaviruses. The unexposed donors gave CD4+ T cells in about 2011-2018, prior to COVID-19. After approximately ten days of culture, CD4+ T cells were isolated. Antigens for these TCRs are unknown. Here immunoSEQ multiplex PCR was the method, and the copy in TCRdb shows in-frame clones only, minus some. The sample lists about 18,000 clones; around three quarters were seen once. Sequenced material: CD4+ T cells from PBMCs, cultured in vitro. The source is a human donor in good health.

The rearrangement uses TRBV6-5 and TRBJ2-3, with TRBD2 matching over 10 bases. CDR1 is MNHEY and CDR2 is SVGAGI in the germline V gene. J lost 5 bases, V lost 6 bases, and 8 bases had no gene match. The CDR3 spans 15 residues. The CDR3 DNA sequence: TGTGCCAGCAGGCGGACTAGCGGAGCCCGAGATACGCAGTATTTT. This sequence encodes CASRRTSGARDTQYF.

The chain has TRBV2 and TRBJ1-6; 7 nucleotides agree with TRBD1. The CDR3 has 15 residues. With V trimmed by 1 base and J by 8 bases, 5 bases remained unmatched. Germline values: CDR1 SNHLY, CDR2 FYNNEI. As DNA, the CDR3 is TGTGCCAGCAGTGAAGTCCAGGGGGGGCATTCACCCCTCCACTTT. It codes for CASSEVQGGHSPLHF. Full variable domain (remainder filled in from reference TRBV2 and TRBJ1-6): EPEVTQTPSHQVTQMGQEVILRCVPISNHLYFYWYRQILGQKVEFLVSFYNNEISEKSEIFDDQFSVERPDGSNFTLKIRSTKLEDSAMYFCASSEVQGGHSPLHFGNGTRLTVT.

The V gene is TRBV5-6, the J gene TRBJ2-2; the match to TRBD2 covers 7 bases. Trimming at V came to 6 bases and at J to 4 bases, leaving 12 bases not matched to a gene. CDR3 length: 16 amino acids. Germline assignment: CDR1 SGHDT and CDR2 YYEEEE. CDR3 loop: CASMPVGLGFTGELFF. CDR3 DNA: TGTGCCAGCATGCCGGTCGGACTAGGCTTCACCGGGGAGCTGTTTTTT.

The rearrangement joins TRBV4-1 to TRBJ1-1; unclear D gene. V lost 0 bases and J lost 5, with 7 bases in between. CDR3 size: 13 residues. Germline V gene sequence: CDR1 MGHRA, CDR2 YSYEKL. CDR3 DNA sequence: TGCGCCAGCAGCCAAGAGATCTGGACTGAAGCTTTCTTT. Translating it yields CASSQEIWTEAFF.

The J gene is TRBJ1-5, the V gene TRBV7-3; D gene ambiguous. This CDR3 has 13 residues. The germline V gene encodes CDR1 SGHTA and CDR2 FQGTGA. The germline V and J ends were trimmed by 1 base and 5 bases, with 6 bases remaining between them. CDR3 in DNA: TGTGCCAGCAGCTTAATTGGCGATCAGCCCCAGCATTTT. Its protein product is CASSLIGDQPQHF.

This chain connects TRBV2 to TRBJ1-1; maybe TRBD1 (5 bases). Germline CDR1 SNHLY, CDR2 FYNNEI. This CDR3 has 13 residues. Trimming removed 7 bases from V and 2 bases from J, with 11 bases in between. Here the CDR3 reads CASKNQGNTEAFF. The DNA of the CDR3 is TGTGCCAGCAAGAATCAGGGAAACACTGAAGCTTTCTTT.

In this sample, this clone turned up a few times. The genes are TRBV10-3 and TRBJ2-2; D not resolved. There are 14 residues in the CDR3. Germline values: CDR1 ENHRY, CDR2 SYGVKD. With 6 bases removed from V and 1 base from J, the gap between germline ends came to 9 bases. CDR3 amino acids: CAIRPDLNTGELFF. The CDR3 DNA reads TGTGCCATCAGACCAGACTTGAACACCGGGGAGCTGTTTTTT.

The chain's CDR3 is CASSQTSGSVEQFF. The CDR3 DNA sequence: TGTGCCAGCAGCCAGACTAGCGGGAGTGTTGAGCAGTTCTTC. The rearrangement uses TRBV27 and TRBJ2-1; 12 nucleotides align to TRBD2. CDR3 size: 14 residues. V lost 6 bases, J lost 9 bases, and 6 bases stayed unmatched. Germline V gene data show CDR1 as MNHEY and CDR2 as SMNVEV (reference sequence).

The chain joins TRBV15 to TRBJ1-5; D is undetermined. The CDR3 extends over 12 amino acids. V lost 4 bases to trimming and J lost 5 bases, with 6 bases between them. Germline-derived CDR1 and CDR2 are LNHNV and YYDKDF (reference sequence). The CDR3 loop reads CATSTSYQPQHF. The CDR3 coding sequence is TGTGCCACCAGCACATCATATCAGCCCCAGCATTTT.

This clone was seen only once. J is TRBJ2-7 and V is TRBV5-1, with D hard to call. CDR1 and CDR2 from the germline V gene are SGHRS and YFSETQ. The CDR3 is 14 residues long. Trimming stripped 0 bases from V and 0 bases from J, with 7 bases between. In nucleotides, the CDR3 is TGCGCCAGCAGCTTGGGTCAGGCCTCCTACGAGCAGTACTTC. Protein sequence: CASSLGQASYEQYF.

This clone showed up just a few times. The chain joins TRBV9 to TRBJ2-5; weak D call: TRBD2 (5 bases). The CDR3 covers 14 residues. CDR1 is SGDLS, CDR2 YYNGEE, per germline. The V end was cut by 0 bases, the J end by 2 bases, with 8 bases between. This chain's CDR3 is CASSVDGGQETQYF. The CDR3 DNA is TGTGCCAGCAGCGTAGATGGCGGGCAAGAGACCCAGTACTTC.

This rearrangement joins TRBV2 to TRBJ1-1; D not resolved. The CDR3 contains 13 residues. V was trimmed by 5 bases and J by 7 bases, leaving 14 bases between them. Germline CDR1 SNHLY, CDR2 FYNNEI. CDR3 sequence reads: CASSSSLWGEAFF. For the CDR3, the DNA is TGTGCCAGCAGTTCCAGCCTTTGGGGTGAAGCTTTCTTT.

The chain combines TRBV5-5 with TRBJ2-1, with D possibly TRBD2 on 6 matching bases. Germline V gene sequence: CDR1 SGHKS, CDR2 YYEKEE (reference sequence). V dropped 2 bases and J dropped 0 bases, with 15 bases sitting between them. The CDR3 has 17 amino acids. This chain's CDR3 is CASSLTPVGSSYNEQFF. The CDR3 region has the DNA TGTGCCAGCAGCTTAACCCCAGTCGGGAGCTCCTACAATGAGCAGTTCTTC.

The CDR3 nucleotides read TGTGCCAGCTCACGTTCAGCCCGGGGCGAGCCCCAGCATTTT. Its protein product is CASSRSARGEPQHF. The V call is TRBV18, the J call TRBJ1-5; D is possibly TRBD1 (5 bases). Per germline, CDR1 KGHSH and CDR2 LQKENI. The CDR3 is 14 amino acids. V was clipped by 4 bases and J by 8 bases, with 15 bases between them.

The rearrangement uses TRBV19 and TRBJ1-1; a weak D match, TRBD1 (5 bases). V was clipped by 6 bases and J by 0 bases, with 11 bases between them. Germline CDR1 is LNHDA and CDR2 is SQIVND (reference sequence). The CDR3 has 14 residues. The CDR3 coding sequence is TGTGCCAGTAGAGTGGCAGGGTTGAACACTGAAGCTTTCTTT. This translates into CASRVAGLNTEAFF.